A selection of T cell receptor beta chains follows, all from one sample in a study of shared clonotypes between healthy human individuals. The protocol was immunoSEQ multiplex PCR, while the TCRdb copy is restricted to in-frame clones and leaves out a portion. Of over 700,000 clones in the sample, approximately 72% were seen once. Source material: memory CD4+ T cells sorted from blood. These TCRs come from a woman in her twenties or thirties in good health. The CDR3 runs from the conserved cysteine through the conserved F or W. D genes are given only for firm matches. Size is omitted from some rows. Given values are once, few, many or a class for expanded clones.

D,V,size,J,DNA,CDR3
.,TRBV7-8,.,TRBJ2-5,TGTGCCAGCAGCGGAGGTGGGGAAGAGACCCAGTACTTC,CASSGGGEETQYF
TRBD2,TRBV7-9,.,TRBJ2-2,TGTGCCAGCAGCTCTTTCCGCCTAGCGGAGAAAAACACCGGGGAGCTGTTTTTT,CASSSFRLAEKNTGELFF
.,TRBV7-2,many,TRBJ1-4,TGTGCCAGCAGACAGGGAGGGGTTGAAAAACTGTTTTTT,CASRQGGVEKLFF
.,TRBV7-9,few,TRBJ1-2,TGTGCCAGCAGCTTAGAACGGTATGGCTACACCTTC,CASSLERYGYTF
.,TRBV10-2,few,TRBJ2-1,TGCGCCAGCAGGGACGTTACGCAGTTCTTC,CASRDVTQFF
.,TRBV5-8,few,TRBJ2-5,TGTGCCAGCAGCCGCGGGCAGGGCGGAGAGACCCAGTACTTC,CASSRGQGGETQYF
.,TRBV5-4,once,TRBJ2-3,TGTGCCAGCAGCCCCCGGACAGCGACGGCAGATACGCAGTATTTT,CASSPRTATADTQYF
.,TRBV7-2,.,TRBJ1-2,TGTGCCAGCAGCTTAGGGAGAGGAGTAAACTATGGCTACACCTTC,CASSLGRGVNYGYTF
.,TRBV18,.,TRBJ1-5,TGTGCCAGCTCCGCAAGCAATCAGCCCCAGCATTTT,CASSASNQPQHF
.,TRBV25-1,.,TRBJ2-7,TGTGCCAGCAGTGGAAGGTGGGGAACCTACGAGCAGTACTTC,CASSGRWGTYEQYF
.,TRBV5-6,few,TRBJ2-7,TGTGCCAGCAGCTCAACAGGTTACGAGCAGTACTTC,CASSSTGYEQYF
.,TRBV6-6,.,TRBJ1-1,TGTGCCAGCAGTTATTTAGGTGGTACTGAAGCTTTCTTT,CASSYLGGTEAFF
TRBD1,TRBV19,.,TRBJ1-2,TGTGCCAGTAACGTAGGAGGACAGGCGGGGGGCTACACCTTC,CASNVGGQAGGYTF
TRBD2,TRBV5-1,.,TRBJ2-7,TGCGCCAGCAGCTTGAAAGCGGGAGAGTTCGCGAGCTCCTACGAGCAGTACTTC,CASSLKAGEFASSYEQYF
TRBD2,TRBV19,.,TRBJ2-1,TGTGCCAGTAGTACACGGACTAGAAGCGAGCAGTTCTTC,CASSTRTRSEQFF
TRBD1,TRBV19,.,TRBJ1-5,TGTGCCAGTAACCCGCATACAGGGGACTATAGCAATCAGCCCCAGCATTTT,CASNPHTGDYSNQPQHF
TRBD2,TRBV28,.,TRBJ2-7,TGTGCCAGCAGTCAGACGAACATAGCGGGATCGGCCTACGAGCAGTACTTC,CASSQTNIAGSAYEQYF
TRBD1,TRBV10-3,.,TRBJ2-5,TGTGCCATCAGTGCCTTATTGGACAGGGGGGGTCAGGCCCAGTACTTC,CAISALLDRGGQAQYF
TRBD1,TRBV4-1,.,TRBJ1-3,TGCGCCAGCAGCCAAGACGACAGGGATGGAAACACCATATATTTT,CASSQDDRDGNTIYF